What follows is one TCR beta chain and its context. Its antigen is still unknown. This sample was included in a study of vaccination effects on CD4 cells after COVID-19. Study-level points and caveats: At late timepoints after vaccination, vaccine- and infection-induced clones shrank markedly.

Using immunoSEQ multiplex PCR, the repertoire was profiled, and TCRdb retains in-frame clones only, with some absent. Among some 69,000 clones listed, 60% to 75% were seen once. Antigen-specific CD4+ T cells were first expanded with viral peptide pools by the ViraFEST assay and only then sequenced. Following an approximately ten-day culture, CD4+ T cells were purified. Recipients of the vaccine had no prior SARS-CoV-2 infection and negative nucleocapsid antibodies. Researchers reported culturing 2 million or so PBMC in each well, adding approximately 9.4 IU/ml IL-2 and about 9.6 ug/ml peptides. Cultures got half-medium changes with IL-2 on days 3 and 7. The sequence derives from a human donor who received a COVID-19 vaccine. The material sequenced was CD4+ T cells from PBMCs cultured with HCoV-NL63 spike peptides, taken before COVID-19 vaccination.

The CDR3 loop is CASSSSGTGGIATNEKLFF. CDR3 nucleotides: TGCGCCAGCAGCTCTTCCGGGACAGGGGGCATCGCAACTAATGAAAAACTGTTTTTT. The genes are TRBV5-1 and TRBJ1-4; 12 nucleotides match TRBD1. Germline V lookup: CDR1 SGHRS, CDR2 YFSETQ. CDR3 length: 19 amino acids. V lost 3 bases, J lost 0 bases, and 9 bases stayed unmatched. Full variable domain (outside the CDR3, taken from reference TRBV5-1 and TRBJ1-4): KAGVTQTPRYLIKTRGQQVTLSCSPISGHRSVSWYQQTPGQGLQFLFEYFSETQRNKGNFPGRFSGRQFSNSRSEMNVSTLELGDSALYLCASSSSGTGGIATNEKLFFGSGTQLSVL.